Described below is a single T cell receptor (beta chain) sequence and its context. Its antigen is not known. The CDR3 has 13 residues. Germline values: CDR1 SNHLY, CDR2 FYNNEI. The V and J ends lost 1 base and 2 bases respectively, with 5 bases between them. Sequencing was performed with immunoSEQ multiplex PCR; in TCRdb, only in-frame clones are kept and a portion is missing. The sample carries about 3,500 clones, about 95% recorded once. This specimen belongs to a study of graft-versus-host responses after intestinal transplantation. Study information: All of the recipients had induction that used anti-thymocyte globulin, then tacrolimus and steroids for 2 to 3 years. Study observations and caveats: The authors found GvH clones in recipient marrow, some appearing first in ileum or blood.

The clonotype originates from a human patient who received an intestinal transplant, so some T cells may come from the graft donor. The chain employs TRBV2 and TRBJ1-2, with D unclear. The sequences come from PBMCs, collected 11 days after intestinal transplantation. As DNA, the CDR3 is TGTGCCAGCAGTGAAGGGATCAACTATGGCTACACCTTC. The encoded protein is CASSEGINYGYTF.